This TCR beta chain was obtained from a study of shared clonotypes between healthy human individuals. The material for each subset, its genomic DNA, was split evenly across several immunoSEQ plates. Per the original methods: There were no quality scores in the junction-only immunoSEQ sequences, so filtering differed. Sequencing used immunoSEQ multiplex PCR; TCRdb keeps in-frame clones, though not all of them. The DNA was the basis for D and trimming; V, J and clone size are from that table. The sample has 2 million to 2.5 million clones; about 93% are singletons. Points on this clone: Its antigen is not known.

Study-level findings and limits: When compared with the clonotypes that were shared by all four sorted-subset donors, the non-shared clonotypes turned out to have lower generation probabilities. Some naive CD4 clonotypes, around 4.9%, turned up in common across a few donors.

CDR3 length equals 16 residues. Trimming at V came to 0 bases and at J to 9 bases, leaving 11 bases not matched to a gene. Germline V lookup: CDR1 GTSNPN, CDR2 SVGIG (reference sequence). CD45RO-negative cells were positively selected for CCR7, leaving out terminally differentiated effector memory CD45RA+ cells. Sequencing was done on a sample of naive CD8+ T cells from PBMCs. The chain links TRBV30 to TRBJ2-1; TRBD1 aligns across 10 bases. The TCR was taken from a man younger than 35 in good health. Some clones in this sample may be carry-over from other donors' samples. CDR3 residues: CAWSVLGTGELSEQFF. The CDR3 coding sequence is TGTGCCTGGAGTGTACTTGGGACAGGGGAATTGAGTGAGCAGTTCTTC.